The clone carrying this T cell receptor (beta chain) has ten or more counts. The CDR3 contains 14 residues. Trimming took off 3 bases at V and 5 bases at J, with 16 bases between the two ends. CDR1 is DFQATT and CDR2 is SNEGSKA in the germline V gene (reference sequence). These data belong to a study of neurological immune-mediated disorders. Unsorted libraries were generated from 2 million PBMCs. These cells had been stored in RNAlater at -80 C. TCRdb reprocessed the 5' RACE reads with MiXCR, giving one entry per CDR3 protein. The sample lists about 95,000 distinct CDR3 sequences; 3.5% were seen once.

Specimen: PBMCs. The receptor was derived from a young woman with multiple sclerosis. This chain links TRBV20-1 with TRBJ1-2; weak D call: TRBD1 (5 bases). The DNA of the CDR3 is TGCAGTGCTAGCCTTAAGACAGCGGGGTATGGCTACACCTTC. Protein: CSASLKTAGYGYTF.